This T cell receptor beta chain was recorded in a study of beta chain features in type 1 diabetes. Study details: Across all samples, over 85 million sorted cells were examined. Overall study results and limits: Researchers report that Type 1 diabetes patients had moderately but significantly shorter TCRB CDR3s across all four CD4+ subsets. Equally in patients and controls, PCR might preferentially amplify shorter templates.

CDR3 length: 15 residues. The germline V gene encodes CDR1 LGHNA and CDR2 YSLEER. Trimming took 1 base from V and 4 from J, leaving 13 bases between them. Details on this clone: Antigen: not known.

Averaging approximately 120 mL, one heparinised blood draw was given by each donor. It was via CD45RO/CCR7/CD25/CD127/CD95/CD27 that CD4+ naive, central memory, regulatory and stem cell-like memory cells were sorted. The isolated RNA, all of it, was reverse transcribed, so expressed TCRB transcripts were what got sequenced. Assay: immunoSEQ multiplex PCR; the TCRdb copy retains only in-frame clones and omits some. The profile shows fewer than 300,000 clones, roughly 20% of them singletons. The rearrangement links TRBV4-3 to TRBJ1-2; D might be TRBD1 (5 bases). The sequencing input was naive CD4+ T cells from blood. The TCR comes from a woman in her 40s with type 1 diabetes. CDR3 sequence: CASSQGLTALYGYTF. The CDR3 DNA is TGCGCCAGCAGCCAAGGCCTGACAGCCCTCTATGGCTACACCTTC.